These 9 T cell receptor beta chains originate from one sample sequenced in a study of T cells after yellow fever vaccination. TCRdb re-derived calls from the 5' RACE reads in MiXCR, one entry per CDR3 protein. The sample has nearly 550,000 distinct CDR3 sequences, under 25% seen once; the top ten hold about 13%. The sequences come from PBMCs, collected 15 days after the yellow fever booster vaccination. All receptors derive from a man aged 25-45 years who received the YFV17D yellow fever vaccine.

This clonotype was found a few times. The CDR3, as DNA: TGTGCCAGCAGCTTAGGACTAGCGGGCCTTCGGGATACGCAGTATTTT. It yields the protein CASSLGLAGLRDTQYF. The chain is built from TRBV11-2 and TRBJ2-3; 10 bases map to TRBD2. In germline, CDR1 is SGHAT, CDR2 FQNNGV. With V trimmed by 1 base and J by 6 bases, 7 bases remained unmatched. This CDR3 region has 16 residues.

Many counts were recorded for this clonotype. The genes are TRBV12-3 or TRBV12-4 and TRBJ2-1, with 9 bases matching TRBD1. There are 13 residues in the CDR3. The trim removed 11 bases at V and 9 bases at J, leaving 11 bases unmatched. The CDR3 nucleotides are TGTGCCGGTAAGAAACAGGGGGCCAGTGAGCAGTTCTTC. Amino acids: CAGKKQGASEQFF.

This clonotype appeared a few times. V and J are TRBV7-2 and TRBJ2-1; a possible D gene is TRBD2 (6 bases). CDR1 SGHTA and CDR2 FQGNSA come from the germline V gene. The CDR3 extends over 15 amino acids. Trimming removed 3 bases at V and 3 bases at J, with 12 bases between. The CDR3 DNA reads as TGTGCCAGCAGCTTTGAGACTAGTAACTACAATGAGCAGTTCTTC. As protein: CASSFETSNYNEQFF.

This clonotype was counted between two and nine times. This chain uses TRBV7-9 with TRBJ2-7; D gene unclear. The CDR3 has 12 residues. V lost 5 bases and J 6 bases, leaving 11 bases between the germline ends. The germline CDR1 and CDR2 sequences are SEHNR and FQNEAQ (reference sequence). CDR3 region: CASSTLMGEQYF. The DNA for the CDR3 is TGTGCCAGCAGCACGCTGATGGGCGAGCAGTACTTC.

The genes are TRBV7-3 and TRBJ2-1, with TRBD2 matching over 9 bases. CDR3 length equals 17 residues. CDR1 is SGHTA and CDR2 is FQGTGA in the germline V gene. The V and J ends lost 5 bases and 6 bases, in that order; junction bases with no gene match: 14. For the CDR3, the DNA is TGTGCCAGCAGCCTAATGGCTAGCGGGACCCCTCTCAATGAGCAGTTCTTC. It yields the protein CASSLMASGTPLNEQFF.

The chain is built from TRBV15 and TRBJ2-1; D is uncertain. Trimming pared 3 bases from V and 6 bases from J, leaving 9 bases between. The V gene's germline CDR1 is LNHNV and CDR2 YYDKDF (reference sequence). The CDR3 sequence is 13 residues long. CDR3 amino acids: CATSRLLGNEQFF. The CDR3, as DNA: TGTGCCACCAGCAGGCTTCTAGGCAATGAGCAGTTCTTC.

The chain joins TRBV25-1 to TRBJ2-3, with TRBD2 identical over 9 bases. CDR1 and CDR2 from the germline V gene are MGHDK and SYGVNS. The CDR3 extends over 16 amino acids. After removal of 5 bases from V and 0 bases from J, the junction contained 6 bases not matched to a gene. The DNA for the CDR3 is TGTGCCAGCAGTCTGAACGGACTAGCGAGCACAGATACGCAGTATTTT. Protein product: CASSLNGLASTDTQYF.

The chain combines TRBV12-3 or TRBV12-4 with TRBJ2-2; 10 nucleotides match TRBD2. The CDR3 has 16 residues. Trimming cost V 6 bases and J 5 bases; bases outside gene matches: 9. The CDR3 DNA reads TGTGCCAGCAGACTGGGGCTAGCGGGAGCTACCGGGGAGCTGTTTTTT. This sequence encodes CASRLGLAGATGELFF.

The V and J genes are TRBV7-2 and TRBJ2-3; no clear D. With 5 bases removed from V and 6 bases from J, the gap between germline ends came to 12 bases. This CDR3 spans 13 amino acids. CDR1 and CDR2 from the germline V gene are SGHTA and FQGNSA. The DNA of the CDR3 is TGTGCCAGCAGCGCATCCAGTGGGGATACGCAGTATTTT. This codes for CASSASSGDTQYF.